The clone carrying this T cell receptor beta chain was counted once. The target antigen is unknown. The method was immunoSEQ multiplex PCR; TCRdb's version includes in-frame clones alone and lacks a portion of them. The sample lists 57,000 or so clones, around three quarters occurring once. This entry comes from a study of vaccination effects on CD4 cells after COVID-19. Turning to the study itself: It was a median of 72 days after the second dose that post-vaccine samples were obtained. Whole-study results and caveats: Clones that were induced by infection or by vaccine showed marked contraction late after vaccination.

V was clipped by 5 bases and J by 3 bases, with 19 bases between them. The germline V gene encodes CDR1 SEHNR and CDR2 FQNEAQ (reference sequence). This CDR3 spans 16 amino acids. Viral peptide pools were used in the ViraFEST assay to expand antigen-specific CD4+ T cells, and sequencing came afterward. CD4+ T cells were isolated after 10 days of culture. Two-dose BNT162b2 or mRNA-1273 vaccination was given to participants. Vaccinated recipients, who were negative for nucleocapsid antibodies, had no history of SARS-CoV-2 infection. They grew a few million PBMC in each well, adding 9.5 to 10 IU/ml IL-2 and 10 ug/ml peptides.

The receptor's source is a human donor who received a COVID-19 vaccine. The sample was CD4+ T cells from PBMCs cultured with HCoV-229E spike peptides, taken after COVID-19 vaccination. The chain carries TRBV7-9 and TRBJ2-5; TRBD1 is a possible D gene (8 bases). The CDR3 bases are TGTGCCAGCAGCCACGGGGAGGGGGACAGGAAAGAGACCCAGTACTTC. Its protein product is CASSHGEGDRKETQYF.